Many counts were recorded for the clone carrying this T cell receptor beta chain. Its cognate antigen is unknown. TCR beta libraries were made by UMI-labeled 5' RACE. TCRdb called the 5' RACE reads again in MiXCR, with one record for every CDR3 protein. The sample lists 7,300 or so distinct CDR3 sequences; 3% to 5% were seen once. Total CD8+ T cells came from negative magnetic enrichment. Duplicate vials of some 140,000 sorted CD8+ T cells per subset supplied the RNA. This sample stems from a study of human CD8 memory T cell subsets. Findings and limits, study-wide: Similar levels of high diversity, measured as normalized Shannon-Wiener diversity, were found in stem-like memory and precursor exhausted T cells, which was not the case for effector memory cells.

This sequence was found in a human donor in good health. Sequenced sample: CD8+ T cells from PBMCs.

The CDR3 nucleotides read TGCGCCAGCAGCGATCCCGTGAACAGGGAAAATGAAAAACTGTTTTTT. Its translation is CASSDPVNRENEKLFF. J is TRBJ1-4 and V is TRBV4-1; D might be TRBD1 (6 bases). This CDR3 contains 16 residues. Germline V gene data show CDR1 as MGHRA and CDR2 as YSYEKL. The germline V and J ends were trimmed by 5 bases and 5 bases, with 18 bases remaining between them.